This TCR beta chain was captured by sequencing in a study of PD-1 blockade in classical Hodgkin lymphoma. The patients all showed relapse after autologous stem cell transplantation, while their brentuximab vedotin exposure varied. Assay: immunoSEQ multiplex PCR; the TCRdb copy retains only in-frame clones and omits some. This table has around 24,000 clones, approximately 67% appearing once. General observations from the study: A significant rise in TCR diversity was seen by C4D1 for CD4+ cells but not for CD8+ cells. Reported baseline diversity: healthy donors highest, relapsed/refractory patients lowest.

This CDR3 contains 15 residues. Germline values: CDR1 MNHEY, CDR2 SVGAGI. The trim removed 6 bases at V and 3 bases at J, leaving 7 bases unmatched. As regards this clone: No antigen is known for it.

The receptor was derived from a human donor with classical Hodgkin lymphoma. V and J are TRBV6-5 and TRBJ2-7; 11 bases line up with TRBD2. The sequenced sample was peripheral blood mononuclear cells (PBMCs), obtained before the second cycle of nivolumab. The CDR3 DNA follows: TGTGCCAGCAGCTCCACTAGCGGGGGTTTCTACGAGCAGTACTTC. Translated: CASSSTSGGFYEQYF.